Below are 27 T cell receptor beta chains sequenced from a single sample in a study of CD4+ T cells in melanoma. Repertoires were generated with immunoSEQ multiplex PCR, while TCRdb's copy carries only in-frame clones and drops some. Among about 50,000 clones, 80% to 90% were seen once, and the ten largest hold about 11%. The sample consisted of peripheral blood. These receptors were obtained from a human donor with melanoma.

The rearrangement joins TRBV6-4 to TRBJ2-1; no definite D call. Germline values: CDR1 MRHNA, CDR2 SNTAGT. The V end lost 7 bases, the J end lost 0 bases, and 10 bases lay between the germline ends. The CDR3 runs 14 residues. In nucleotides, the CDR3 is TGTGCCAGCACCATCGGGCTCTCCTACAATGAGCAGTTCTTC. This encodes CASTIGLSYNEQFF.

The J gene is TRBJ2-7, the V gene TRBV10-3; 9 nucleotides align to TRBD1. The germline V gene encodes CDR1 ENHRY and CDR2 SYGVKD. The CDR3 is 17 residues long. Losses at the gene ends were 5 bases for V and 6 bases for J; bases not matched to a gene: 17. The CDR3 loop is CAISTTSSGTGRSEQYF. The CDR3 nucleotides are TGTGCCATCAGTACCACGTCTTCCGGGACAGGGAGGTCCGAGCAGTACTTC.

The V call is TRBV7-9, the J call TRBJ2-7; D gene unclear. The CDR3 spans 16 residues. The V gene lost 4 bases and the J gene lost 2 bases, with 18 bases spanning the gap. Germline loops: CDR1 SEHNR, CDR2 FQNEAQ (reference sequence). Here the CDR3 reads CASSSPRSSNAYEQYF. CDR3 sequence (DNA): TGTGCCAGCAGCTCCCCCCGCAGCTCTAACGCCTACGAGCAGTACTTC.

This rearrangement joins TRBV9 to TRBJ2-3; 8 bases line up with TRBD2. This CDR3 is 14 amino acids long. After removal of 5 bases from V and 5 bases from J, the junction contained 7 bases not matched to a gene. Germline loops: CDR1 SGDLS, CDR2 YYNGEE. CDR3 DNA sequence: TGTGCCAGCAGTGAGGGCGGGGGGAAAGATACGCAGTATTTT. Amino acids: CASSEGGGKDTQYF.

This rearrangement joins TRBV18 to TRBJ2-2; 7 nucleotides align to TRBD2. CDR3 length: 16 amino acids. Germline V gene lookup returns CDR1 KGHSH and CDR2 LQKENI. V shed 3 bases and J 5 bases; nucleotides not matched to a gene: 9. The CDR3 DNA reads as TGTGCCAGCTCACCGTTCGCGGGGGAAATAACCGGGGAGCTGTTTTTT. Translated, it gives CASSPFAGEITGELFF.

This clone was counted a single time. The chain couples TRBV6-5 to TRBJ1-1; D gene unclear. The CDR3 loop spans 14 amino acids. The V gene's germline CDR1 is MNHEY and CDR2 SVGAGI. V lost 0 bases and J 7 bases, leaving 12 bases between the germline ends. The CDR3, as DNA: TGTGCCAGCAGTTACTCAGGGAGTGCCTTTGAAGCTTTCTTT. Protein: CASSYSGSAFEAFF.

The chain employs TRBV27 and TRBJ1-4; 9 bases match TRBD1. V shed 3 bases, J shed 5 bases, and the junction held 4 bases outside the gene matches. This CDR3 is built from 15 residues. Germline CDR1 is MNHEY and CDR2 is SMNVEV (reference sequence). The CDR3 protein is CASSFLGTGNEKLFF. Here the CDR3 DNA reads TGTGCCAGCAGTTTTTTAGGGACAGGGAATGAAAAACTGTTTTTT.

The rearrangement links TRBV7-9 to TRBJ2-7; D unclear. From germline, CDR1 is SEHNR and CDR2 FQNEAQ (reference sequence). Trimming cost V 5 bases and J 5 bases, with 13 bases left between them. The CDR3 runs 13 residues. The CDR3, as DNA: TGTGCCAGCAGCCCCGGTGGGGTAAACGAGCAGTACTTC. Encoded protein: CASSPGGVNEQYF.

The J gene is TRBJ2-7, the V gene TRBV29-1; D is undetermined. CDR3 length: 12 residues. The germline V gene encodes CDR1 SQVTM and CDR2 ANQGSEA. Trimming shortened V by 0 bases and J by 6 bases, and 9 bases separated the two germline ends. CDR3 region: CSVEDARREQYF. The DNA for the CDR3 is TGCAGCGTTGAAGATGCCAGGCGCGAGCAGTACTTC.

The rearrangement links TRBV4-1 to TRBJ2-2; tentative D call: TRBD2 (6 bases). The CDR3 runs to 14 residues. Germline V gives CDR1 MGHRA, CDR2 YSYEKL. V was shortened by 1 base and J by 10 bases, with 13 bases between the two germline ends. CDR3 residues: CASSQVREYEELFF. CDR3 coding DNA: TGCGCCAGCAGCCAAGTACGGGAGTATGAGGAGCTGTTTTTT.

The chain has TRBV18 and TRBJ1-1; D might be TRBD1 (6 bases). CDR1 and CDR2 (germline): KGHSH, LQKENI. Trimming removed 0 bases from V and 3 bases from J, with 11 bases in between. This CDR3 has 15 residues. The DNA of the CDR3 is TGTGCCAGCTCACCACCCACAGGGACCGACACTGAAGCTTTCTTT. Its protein product is CASSPPTGTDTEAFF.

CDR3 sequence: CASSGDRLTAPYGYTF. CDR3 coding DNA: TGTGCCAGTAGTGGGGACAGGTTAACGGCCCCCTATGGCTACACCTTC. The chain uses TRBV19 and TRBJ1-2, with 8 nucleotides matching TRBD1. This CDR3 contains 16 residues. The V segment lost 5 bases and the J segment 4 bases; nucleotides outside the gene matches: 12. Germline CDR1 is LNHDA and CDR2 is SQIVND (reference sequence).

The gene calls are TRBV27 and TRBJ1-4; 7 bases align to TRBD1. CDR1 and CDR2 (germline): MNHEY, SMNVEV (reference sequence). The trim removed 1 base at V and 7 bases at J, leaving 3 bases unmatched. This CDR3 comprises 14 residues. In DNA, the CDR3 is TGTGCCAGCAGTTTATACAGGGGAGGTGAAAAACTGTTTTTT. This codes for CASSLYRGGEKLFF. The full variable domain, in which reference TRBV27 and TRBJ1-4 provide the parts outside the CDR3, is EAQVTQNPRYLITVTGKKLTVTCSQNMNHEYMSWYRQDPGLGLRQIYYSMNVEVTDKGDVPEGYKVSRKEKRNFPLILESPSPNQTSLYFCASSLYRGGEKLFFGSGTQLSVL.

This rearrangement joins TRBV5-1 to TRBJ2-3; D not certain. Trimming stripped 1 base from V and 5 bases from J, with 14 bases between. The CDR3 totals 15 residues. Germline V gives CDR1 SGHRS, CDR2 YFSETQ. The chain's CDR3 is CASSLYGPGGDTQYF. CDR3 bases: TGCGCCAGCAGCTTGTATGGCCCGGGCGGAGATACGCAGTATTTT.

This chain connects TRBV7-6 to TRBJ1-2, with 8 bases lining up with TRBD1. CDR1 SGHVS and CDR2 FNYEAQ come from the germline V gene. The J segment lost 0 bases and the V segment lost 1 base, leaving 7 bases of the junction unmatched. CDR3 length: 17 amino acids. DNA for the CDR3: TGTGCCAGCAGCTTAGAGGGGGACAGGAAACCTAACTATGGCTACACCTTC. Protein: CASSLEGDRKPNYGYTF.

About this clone itself: One end of the junction varies from germline; a read error may be responsible. This specimen includes other DNA sequences encoding the same CDR3. The chain employs TRBV7-9 and TRBJ1-4; 8 nucleotides agree with TRBD1. CDR3 length: 12 residues. Germline-derived CDR1 and CDR2 are SEHNR and FQNEAQ (reference sequence). This chain's CDR3 is CASSPGQGELFF. Written as DNA, the CDR3 is TGTGCTAGCAGCCCCGGACAGGGTGAACTGTTTTTT.

This chain uses TRBV9 with TRBJ1-5; TRBD1 is a possible D gene (5 bases). This CDR3 has 15 residues. The V gene lost 3 bases and the J gene lost 6 bases, with 16 bases spanning the gap. From germline, CDR1 is SGDLS and CDR2 YYNGEE. The CDR3 nucleotides read TGTGCCAGCAGCGCCTCGAGGGACCCGGGTCAGCCCCAGCATTTT. It yields the protein CASSASRDPGQPQHF.

The chain carries TRBV30 and TRBJ1-2, with D unresolved. CDR1 and CDR2 from the germline V gene are GTSNPN and SVGIG (reference sequence). The CDR3 totals 14 residues. Trimming took 2 bases from V and 0 from J, leaving 10 bases between them. The CDR3 protein is CAWSREASNYGYTF. The CDR3 DNA follows: TGTGCCTGGAGTCGGGAAGCATCTAACTATGGCTACACCTTC.

V and J are TRBV6-5 and TRBJ2-7, with TRBD1 matching 8 bases. The CDR3 has 14 residues. Unmatched junction bases numbered 2, after V lost 2 bases and J lost 2 bases. Looked up from germline, CDR1 is MNHEY and CDR2 is SVGAGI. CDR3 coding DNA: TGTGCCAGCAGTTACGCAGGGGGCCCCTACGAGCAGTACTTC. Translating it yields CASSYAGGPYEQYF.

This clone was detected a few times. The chain employs TRBV30 and TRBJ1-5, with a weak D call TRBD1 (5 bases). Germline-derived CDR1 and CDR2 are GTSNPN and SVGIG (reference sequence). Trimming took 0 bases from V and 7 from J, leaving 10 bases between them. The CDR3 is 13 residues long. The CDR3, as DNA: TGTGCCTGGAGTGTATCAGGGAAACAGCCCCAGCATTTT. It is translated as CAWSVSGKQPQHF.

The CDR3 coding sequence is TGTGCCAGCAGTTACAGGACTAGGGGCTATGAGCAGTTCTTC. Amino acid sequence: CASSYRTRGYEQFF. V is TRBV6-5 and J is TRBJ2-1; 7 bases map to TRBD2. V gave up 2 bases and J gave up 8 bases; unmatched junction bases: 6. Germline CDR1 is MNHEY and CDR2 is SVGAGI. The CDR3 contains 14 residues.

This chain joins TRBV29-1 and TRBJ2-3; D call uncertain. The germline V gene has CDR1 SQVTM and CDR2 ANQGSEA. Trimming removed 4 bases from V and 0 bases from J, with 8 bases in between. The CDR3 runs to 13 residues. CDR3 DNA: TGCAGCGTTGGTCCGGCTAGCACAGATACGCAGTATTTT. Protein product: CSVGPASTDTQYF.

This clone was counted only a few times. The rearrangement uses TRBV7-3 and TRBJ1-1; D gene unclear. The CDR3 runs 13 residues. CDR1 SGHTA and CDR2 FQGTGA come from the germline V gene. V was shortened by 5 bases and J by 2 bases, with 9 bases between the two germline ends. The CDR3 protein is CASSETLNTEAFF. The CDR3, as DNA: TGTGCCAGCAGCGAGACACTTAACACTGAAGCTTTCTTT.

The chain uses TRBV30 and TRBJ1-1, with D hard to call. V shed 0 bases and J shed 0 bases, with 5 bases lying between them. The CDR3 loop spans 13 amino acids. Germline CDR1 is GTSNPN and CDR2 is SVGIG (reference sequence). In nucleotides, the CDR3 is TGTGCCTGGAGTGTACGAATGAACACTGAAGCTTTCTTT. It codes for CAWSVRMNTEAFF.

Here the CDR3 DNA reads TGTGCCAGCAGGGATACAGGGGGCGCGTGGGAGACCCAGTACTTC. Amino acids: CASRDTGGAWETQYF. V and J are TRBV6-5 and TRBJ2-5, with 9 bases aligning to TRBD1. J lost 5 bases, V lost 6 bases, and 10 bases had no gene match. CDR1 and CDR2 from the germline V gene are MNHEY and SVGAGI. The CDR3 is made up of 15 amino acids.

In its sample, this clone is medium-sized (0.01 to 0.1%). The rearrangement links TRBV4-1 to TRBJ2-3; no reliable D call. V lost 0 bases and J 5 bases, leaving 15 bases between the germline ends. The CDR3 has 16 amino acids. Germline values: CDR1 MGHRA, CDR2 YSYEKL. The CDR3 DNA reads as TGCGCCAGCAGCCAAGATCGAGTCAGGCTTGGAGATACGCAGTATTTT. Translating it yields CASSQDRVRLGDTQYF.

V usage is TRBV27 and J usage is TRBJ2-7; D gene ambiguous. The germline CDR1 and CDR2 sequences are MNHEY and SMNVEV (reference sequence). The CDR3 is 13 residues long. Between the trimmed V and J ends, which lost 3 bases and 6 bases, there was a span of 12 bases. CDR3 residues: CASSFATPSEQYF. Written as DNA, the CDR3 is TGTGCCAGCAGTTTCGCGACGCCCAGCGAGCAGTACTTC.